The 25 T cell receptor beta chains reported below all come from one sample, sequenced in a study of blood T cell repertoires in COVID-19. TCRdb's table, derived via immunoSEQ multiplex PCR, lists solely in-frame clones and lacks some. The sample contains tens of thousands of clones, 88% of which appear only once. Sequences were obtained from peripheral blood. All receptors come from a human donor in a cohort sampled during active COVID-19.

V gene TRBV5-8 combines with J gene TRBJ1-5; D perhaps matches TRBD1 (5 bases). Germline values: CDR1 SGHTS, CDR2 YDEGEE. Trimming removed 0 bases at V and 9 bases at J, with 16 bases between. The CDR3 has 15 amino acids. DNA of the CDR3: TGTGCCAGCAGCTTGGGCAGGGCCGGGTGGGGGCCCCAGCATTTT. The encoded protein is CASSLGRAGWGPQHF.

The chain links TRBV7-9 to TRBJ1-2; the D is unclear. V shed 2 bases and J shed 5 bases, with 12 bases lying between them. CDR3 length: 14 residues. The germline V gene encodes CDR1 SEHNR and CDR2 FQNEAQ (reference sequence). CDR3 sequence: CASSLPGPTYGYTF. The DNA of the CDR3 is TGTGCCAGCAGCTTACCGGGTCCCACTTATGGCTACACCTTC.

The chain is built from TRBV3-1 (or the pseudogene TRBV3-2) and TRBJ1-1; 7 positions match TRBD1. With 2 bases clipped from V and 6 bases from J, the junction kept 18 bases outside the gene matches. There are 18 residues in the CDR3. CDR1 and CDR2 (germline): LGHDT, YNNKEL (reference sequence). In DNA form, the CDR3 reads TGTGCCAGCAGCCAATATACCGGGACAGAAAGGGCCAGCTCTGAAGCTTTCTTT. This codes for CASSQYTGTERASSEAFF.

This sequence joins TRBV5-4 and TRBJ2-1; 9 bases line up with TRBD2. CDR3 length equals 14 residues. Trimming at V came to 1 base and at J to 9 bases, leaving 5 bases not matched to a gene. Germline assignment: CDR1 SGHNT and CDR2 YYREEE (reference sequence). CDR3 amino acids: CASSLSGRRSEQFF. The CDR3 DNA is TGTGCCAGCAGCTTGAGCGGGAGGCGTAGTGAGCAGTTCTTC.

The chain employs TRBV5-1 and TRBJ2-7; 12 bases match TRBD1. CDR1 and CDR2 from the germline V gene are SGHRS and YFSETQ. The V and J ends lost 4 bases and 2 bases, in that order; junction bases with no gene match: 4. CDR3 length equals 15 residues. In nucleotides, the CDR3 is TGCGCCAGCAGCCGGGGACAGGGGGCGGCCTACGAGCAGTACTTC. Its translation is CASSRGQGAAYEQYF.

The rearrangement uses TRBV9 and TRBJ2-7, with 9 bases that match TRBD2. The junction had 8 bases not matched to a gene; V was cut back by 0 bases and J by 4 bases. Germline V CDR1 and CDR2: SGDLS, YYNGEE. There are 16 residues in the CDR3. Written as DNA, the CDR3 is TGTGCCAGCAGCGTAGGCCTCCGGACTAGCGAGTACGAGCAGTACTTC. Translating it yields CASSVGLRTSEYEQYF.

The chain employs TRBV3-1 (or the pseudogene TRBV3-2) and TRBJ2-1, with D unclear. Deletions cut 4 bases from V and 1 base from J, with 2 bases between. The CDR3 covers 12 residues. Germline values: CDR1 LGHDT, CDR2 YNNKEL (reference sequence). CDR3 sequence: CASSLSYNEQFF. CDR3 nucleotides: TGTGCCAGCAGCCTATCCTACAATGAGCAGTTCTTC.

The chain combines TRBV4-3 with TRBJ2-7; 7 nucleotides align to TRBD2. V trimming: 1 base; J trimming: 2 bases; junction bases outside the gene matches: 5. This CDR3 region has 15 residues. Germline CDR1 and CDR2: LGHNA and YSLEER. CDR3 region: CASSQVLAETYEQYF. CDR3 nucleotide sequence: TGCGCCAGCAGCCAAGTCCTAGCGGAGACCTACGAGCAGTACTTC.

This clone was counted between two and nine times. The chain links TRBV7-3 to TRBJ1-2, with 9 bases identical to TRBD1. Germline assignment: CDR1 SGHTA and CDR2 FQGTGA. V was clipped by 3 bases and J by 6 bases; unmatched bases: 8. The CDR3 loop spans 15 amino acids. This CDR3 reads CASSFGLQGADGYTF. CDR3 sequence (DNA): TGTGCCAGCAGCTTCGGATTACAGGGGGCGGATGGCTACACCTTC.

The V gene is TRBV6-5, the J gene TRBJ2-1; 8 nucleotides agree with TRBD1. CDR1 MNHEY and CDR2 SVGAGI come from the germline V gene. V lost 8 bases to trimming and J lost 4 bases; unmatched junction nucleotides: 7. CDR3 length equals 14 residues. CDR3 bases: TGTGCCAGCGTCGAGACAGGGGTTTACAATGAGCAGTTCTTC. This gives the protein CASVETGVYNEQFF.

This clone was detected a few times. The CDR3 DNA reads as TGTGCCAGTAGTCCTAACCGAGACTCCTCTGGAAACACCATATATTTT. This encodes CASSPNRDSSGNTIYF. This chain links TRBV19 with TRBJ1-3; D remains unclear. The V and J ends lost 5 bases and 0 bases respectively, with 14 bases between them. The CDR3 is made up of 16 amino acids. Germline CDR1 LNHDA, CDR2 SQIVND (reference sequence).

This rearrangement joins TRBV19 to TRBJ1-5, with 9 nucleotides matching TRBD1. CDR1 and CDR2 from the germline V gene are LNHDA and SQIVND (reference sequence). With 4 bases clipped from V and 5 bases from J, the junction kept 6 bases outside the gene matches. The CDR3 has 15 residues. The CDR3 coding sequence is TGTGCCAGTAGTAGCACAGGGGGCGGGGATCAGCCCCAGCATTTT. Translated, it gives CASSSTGGGDQPQHF.

This chain connects TRBV7-2 to TRBJ2-3; 9 positions agree with TRBD2. The CDR3 has 15 residues. Germline values: CDR1 SGHTA, CDR2 FQGNSA. V gave up 4 bases and J gave up 4 bases; unmatched junction bases: 6. The DNA of the CDR3 is TGTGCCAGCAGCTCCCAACTAGCGGGCGCAGATACGCAGTATTTT. This encodes CASSSQLAGADTQYF.

This CDR3 is CASSLGLRETQYF. Here the CDR3 DNA reads TGTGCCAGCAGTTTAGGTCTAAGAGAGACCCAGTACTTC. The chain employs TRBV12-3 or TRBV12-4 and TRBJ2-5; D is uncertain. V lost 1 base to trimming and J lost 4 bases, with 7 bases between them. The CDR3 sequence is 13 residues long.

The chain uses TRBV27 and TRBJ2-3; the match to TRBD2 covers 11 bases. Germline CDR1 MNHEY, CDR2 SMNVEV (reference sequence). V trimming: 5 bases; J trimming: 1 base; junction bases outside the gene matches: 11. The CDR3 totals 18 residues. As DNA, the CDR3 is TGTGCCAGCAGTCCCCTATACCAGACTAGCGGGGGCACAGATACGCAGTATTTT. Translating it yields CASSPLYQTSGGTDTQYF.

The chain has TRBV11-3 and TRBJ2-1; D perhaps matches TRBD1 (5 bases). Germline CDR1 reads SGHNT; CDR2 reads YENEEA. Trimming shortened V by 1 base and J by 8 bases, and 15 bases separated the two germline ends. CDR3 length: 15 amino acids. The CDR3 DNA sequence: TGTGCCAGCAGCTTAGGGCAGGGCCCACACCATGAGCAGTTCTTC. Protein sequence: CASSLGQGPHHEQFF.

This clone has a handful of counts. The chain has TRBV6-5 and TRBJ2-1; D gene unclear. Germline loops: CDR1 MNHEY, CDR2 SVGAGI. This CDR3 is built from 15 residues. The V gene lost 6 bases and the J gene lost 2 bases, with 14 bases spanning the gap. The CDR3 DNA follows: TGTGCCAGCAGACGTAGGCGCGAGGCCTACAATGAGCAGTTCTTC. Translated, it gives CASRRRREAYNEQFF.

This clone was seen once. This chain connects TRBV2 to TRBJ1-2; 10 bases agree with TRBD1. The CDR3 spans 15 residues. Unmatched junction bases numbered 10, after V lost 7 bases and J lost 5 bases. Germline CDR1 SNHLY, CDR2 FYNNEI. In DNA form, the CDR3 reads TGTGCCAGCATCGTACTCGGGACAGGGGATTATGGCTACACCTTC. Encoded protein: CASIVLGTGDYGYTF.

The chain joins TRBV7-8 to TRBJ1-6; 7 positions agree with TRBD1. V shed 5 bases, J shed 7 bases, and the junction held 8 bases outside the gene matches. CDR3 length: 15 residues. Germline-derived CDR1 and CDR2 are SGHVS and FQNEAQ. The CDR3 protein is CASSLRDSQNSPLHF. DNA of the CDR3: TGTGCCAGCAGCCTCCGGGACAGCCAAAATTCACCCCTCCACTTT.

The genes are TRBV6-5 and TRBJ1-3; tentative D call: TRBD1 (5 bases). Trimming shortened V by 4 bases and J by 8 bases, and 18 bases separated the two germline ends. Germline V gives CDR1 MNHEY, CDR2 SVGAGI. This CDR3 has 15 residues. CDR3 DNA: TGTGCCAGCAGTTCCCTCCTCGGGGGGGTGGACACCATATATTTT. It encodes CASSSLLGGVDTIYF.

CDR3 protein: CASTGLSGYEQFF. The CDR3 region has the DNA TGTGCCAGCACGGGACTTTCCGGGTATGAGCAGTTCTTC. This rearrangement joins TRBV6-5 to TRBJ2-1, with a weak D call TRBD2 (6 bases). The CDR3 covers 13 residues. CDR1 is MNHEY, CDR2 SVGAGI, per germline. The V gene lost 7 bases and the J gene lost 8 bases, with 15 bases spanning the gap.

The chain carries TRBV5-6 and TRBJ2-3; 12 bases are shared with TRBD2. The CDR3 length is 15 residues. CDR1 is SGHDT, CDR2 YYEEEE, per germline. With V trimmed by 2 bases and J by 6 bases, 4 bases remained unmatched. CDR3 residues: CASSLLAGGGDTQYF. CDR3 bases: TGTGCCAGCAGCTTACTAGCGGGGGGCGGGGATACGCAGTATTTT.

This CDR3 is CTSSQETEDYSSYEQYF. The CDR3 DNA reads TGCACCAGCAGCCAAGAGACTGAGGACTATAGCTCCTACGAGCAGTACTTC. This sequence joins TRBV1 and TRBJ2-7; the table calls TRBD2, which could not be checked here. TRBV1 is flagged as a pseudogene. The length of the CDR3 is 17 residues.

The J gene is TRBJ2-5, the V gene TRBV29-1; 9 bases line up with TRBD1. J lost 4 bases, V lost 3 bases, and 9 bases had no gene match. The CDR3 extends over 15 amino acids. Germline V gene lookup returns CDR1 SQVTM and CDR2 ANQGSEA. The CDR3 DNA is TGCAGCGTTGATAGGGGACAGGGCGTCGTAGAGACCCAGTACTTC. This encodes CSVDRGQGVVETQYF.

The CDR3 is CASSLNSPRVSDTQYF. CDR3 nucleotides: TGTGCCAGCAGCCTCAACTCCCCCCGGGTATCCGATACGCAGTATTTT. The gene calls are TRBV7-2 and TRBJ2-3; D ambiguous. The CDR3 length is 16 residues. CDR1 and CDR2 (germline): SGHTA, FQGNSA. V shed 5 bases and J shed 6 bases, with 21 bases lying between them.